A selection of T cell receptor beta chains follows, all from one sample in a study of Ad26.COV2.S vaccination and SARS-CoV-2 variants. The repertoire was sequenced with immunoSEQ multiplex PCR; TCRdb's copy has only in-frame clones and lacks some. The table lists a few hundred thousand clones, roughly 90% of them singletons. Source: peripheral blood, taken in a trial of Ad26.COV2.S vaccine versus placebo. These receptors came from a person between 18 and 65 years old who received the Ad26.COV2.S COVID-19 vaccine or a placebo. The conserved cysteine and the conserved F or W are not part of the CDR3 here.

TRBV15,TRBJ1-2,ATSRDRVHWNPADYGYT
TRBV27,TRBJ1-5,ASRFSGDQPQH
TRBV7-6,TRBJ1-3,ASSLIGSGNTIY
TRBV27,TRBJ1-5,ASRGTGDYQPQH
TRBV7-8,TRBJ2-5,ASSSPTTGGETQY
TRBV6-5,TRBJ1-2,ASRGTLGGNGYT
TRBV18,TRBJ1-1,ASSPLWENTEAF
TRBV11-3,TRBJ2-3,ASSPRTGGGDTQY
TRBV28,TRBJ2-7,ASSLYRGRTSYEQY
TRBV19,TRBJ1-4,ASSIFATNEKLF
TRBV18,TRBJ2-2,ASSPQAGDTGELF
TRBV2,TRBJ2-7,ASSEGTERPYEQY
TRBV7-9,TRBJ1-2,ASSLEGYDYGYT
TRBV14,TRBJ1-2,ASSQGDLQV
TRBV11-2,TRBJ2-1,ASSLDRREQF
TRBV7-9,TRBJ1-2,ASSWGSVGTYGYT
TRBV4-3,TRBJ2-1,ASSQDVSSGAYNEQF
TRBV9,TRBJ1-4,ASSPGRGQAPATNEKLF
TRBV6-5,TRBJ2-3,ASSSGLAGLTNTQY
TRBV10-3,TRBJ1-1,AISGGQLNTEAF
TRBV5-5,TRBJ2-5,ASSFGSQETQY
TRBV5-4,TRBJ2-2,ASTRLAGNTGELF
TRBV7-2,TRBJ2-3,ASSSPSTDTQY
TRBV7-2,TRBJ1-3,ASSLNSRAQSGNTIY
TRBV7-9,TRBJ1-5,ASSNSGNNQPQH
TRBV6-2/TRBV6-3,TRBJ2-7,ASSYEEGAIYEQY
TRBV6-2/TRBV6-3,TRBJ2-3,ASSLLGSSTDTQY
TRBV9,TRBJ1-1,ASSVETGFTEAF
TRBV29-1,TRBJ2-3,SASGQGTDTQY
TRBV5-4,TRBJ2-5,ASSLVAGGSETQY
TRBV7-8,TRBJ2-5,ASSLGTVQETQY
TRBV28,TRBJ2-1,ASSTPSGKNEQF
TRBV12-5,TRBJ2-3,ASGFSGRPTDTQY
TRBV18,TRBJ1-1,ASSRSANTEAF
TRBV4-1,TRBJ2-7,ASSQTNRGNYEQY
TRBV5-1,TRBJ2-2,ASSLEPAGQGDTGELF
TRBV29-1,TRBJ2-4,SVVRATQNIQY
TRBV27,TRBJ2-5,ASSLRGHETQY
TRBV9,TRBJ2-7,ASSGSAGTGLYVH
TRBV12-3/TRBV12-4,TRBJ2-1,ASMLAGINEQF
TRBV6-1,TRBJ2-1,ASSALGSLSSYNEQF
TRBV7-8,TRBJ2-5,ASSLELGLQETQY
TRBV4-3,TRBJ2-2,ASSQALTGGGGELF
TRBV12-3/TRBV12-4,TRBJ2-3,ASSWEGTDTQY
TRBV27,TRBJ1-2,ASSTPGYYGYT
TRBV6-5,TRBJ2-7,ASSPTGDSYEQY
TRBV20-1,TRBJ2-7,SASRLAGEYEQY
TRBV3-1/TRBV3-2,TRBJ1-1,ASSHVFPDTEAF